Below, one T cell receptor (beta chain) is given with its context. Its matching antigen is unknown. Clones were sequenced by immunoSEQ multiplex PCR, and TCRdb holds only the in-frame ones, with some missing. The sample consists of around 71,000 clones, approximately 96% of them appearing once. This sample stems from a study of cytomegalovirus exposure and HLA in healthy donors. CDR3 length: 14 amino acids. With V trimmed by 3 bases and J by 9 bases, 7 bases remained unmatched. CDR1 and CDR2 from the germline V gene are PRHDT and FYEKMQ (reference sequence). General observations from the study: Many donors carried some public TCRs, although rarity characterized most TCR sequences.

This chain connects TRBV13 to TRBJ2-3; 9 positions agree with TRBD2. The sequence was obtained from a man between 18 and 35 years old in good health and CMV-seropositive. The sample taken for sequencing was PBMCs. The DNA of the CDR3 is TGTGCCAGCAGCTTGTGGCGGGAGGGCCAGACGCAGTATTTT. It specifies CASSLWREGQTQYF.